This TCR beta chain emerged from a study of T cell repertoires in aging, cancer and after chemotherapy. Study background: Donors were grouped into six age bands spanning 30 or younger through 70 or older. The full dataset contained several million TCR reads.

Concerning this clonotype: Antigen unknown.

Findings of the study overall: Immunological memory after chemotherapy cannot be judged from the repertoire data. Healthy donors lost TCR diversity with age mainly through richness, cancer patients through richness and evenness.

Trimming left V 1 base short and J 3 bases short, with 10 bases between. This CDR3 has 14 amino acids. Germline CDR1 reads LNHNV; CDR2 reads YYDKDF (reference sequence). Multiplex touch-down PCR with TRB-A/B primers amplified rearranged V-D-J TRB sequences. One entry per CDR3 protein results from TCRdb running MiXCR on the multiplex PCR reads. The table includes some 8,500 distinct CDR3 sequences, about two fifths detected once. Amplification of TCR beta used genomic DNA extracted from peripheral blood. Sequenced sample: blood. The chain couples TRBV15 to TRBJ2-7; a weak D match, TRBD1 (7 bases). This TCR derives from a human donor with a solid tumor. This CDR3 is CATSRGQGGYEQYF. Written as DNA, the CDR3 is TGTGCCACCAGCAGAGGTCAGGGGGGCTACGAGCAGTACTTC.